Following are 20 T cell receptor beta chains from one sample sequenced in a study of OX40 agonist ivuxolimab in advanced cancers. Library preparation employed the immunoSEQ multiplex PCR assay. Not all clones reach the TCRdb copy of this immuneACCESS table, which keeps in-frame sequences only. Checked studies attribute under half of the gap to unresolved V genes and leave the rest unexplained. The sample table holds tens of thousands of clones, of which about 93% were seen once. Of the sample, about 13% is held by the ten largest clones. Here the sequenced sample was CD4+ or CD8+ T cells sorted from blood, taken in a trial of the OX40 agonist ivuxolimab. Receptors were obtained from an adult with an advanced solid tumor such as melanoma, head and neck, liver or kidney cancer.

This rearrangement joins TRBV4-1 to TRBJ1-6; no clear D. Trimming removed 0 bases from V and 10 bases from J, with 16 bases in between. The CDR3 sequence is 16 residues long. CDR1 is MGHRA and CDR2 is YSYEKL in the germline V gene. CDR3: CASSQDEGSIWSPLHF. The CDR3 DNA follows: TGCGCCAGCAGCCAAGATGAGGGCTCAATTTGGTCACCCCTCCACTTT.

The genes are TRBV11-2 and TRBJ1-1, with D perhaps matching TRBD1 (6 bases). The CDR3 has 13 amino acids. Trimming took off 5 bases at V and 4 bases at J, with 11 bases between the two ends. Germline CDR1 SGHAT, CDR2 FQNNGV. CDR3: CASSLLGGTEAFF. The CDR3 nucleotides read TGTGCCAGCAGCCTCCTAGGGGGCACTGAAGCTTTCTTT.

The J gene is TRBJ2-5, the V gene TRBV29-1; D perhaps matches TRBD2 (6 bases). The end of the DNA aligns better with TRBJ2-7, so the J call may be wrong. Germline V CDR1 and CDR2: SQVTM, ANQGSEA. The CDR3 consists of 13 residues. CDR3: CSVEGRGGYEQYF. Here the CDR3 DNA reads TGCAGCGTTGAAGGGAGGGGCGGCTACGAGCAGTACTTC.

The chain employs TRBV10-2 and TRBJ1-6; D is unclear. The CDR3 sequence is 11 residues long. Germline loops: CDR1 WSHSY, CDR2 SAAADI. Trimming removed 9 bases at V and 8 bases at J, with 8 bases between. The CDR3 DNA follows: TGCGCCAGGGGAAGAGATTCACCCCTCCACTTT. Amino acid sequence: CARGRDSPLHF.

This clone was picked up one time. The CDR3 loop is CASSWRTGNEQYF. The CDR3 coding sequence is TGTGCCAGCAGTTGGCGGACAGGTAACGAGCAGTACTTC. The J gene is TRBJ2-7, the V gene TRBV6-5, with 7 bases lining up with TRBD1. J was trimmed by 5 bases and V by 4 bases; bases with no gene match: 5. Germline V CDR1 and CDR2: MNHEY, SVGAGI. The CDR3 is made up of 13 amino acids.

The chain joins TRBV6-5 to TRBJ1-1, with a weak D call TRBD1 (5 bases). Trimming took 6 bases from V and 6 from J, leaving 8 bases between them. Per germline, CDR1 MNHEY and CDR2 SVGAGI. This CDR3 comprises 11 residues. The CDR3: CASRRGAEAFF. The CDR3 DNA sequence: TGTGCCAGCAGAAGGGGAGCTGAAGCTTTCTTT.

The genes are TRBV7-9 and TRBJ2-1, with D unresolved. Deletions cut 2 bases from V and 9 bases from J, with 8 bases between. The CDR3 covers 12 residues. Per the germline V gene, CDR1 is SEHNR and CDR2 is FQNEAQ (reference sequence). The CDR3 sequence is CASSLSPLEQFF. The CDR3 bases are TGTGCCAGCAGCTTATCGCCGCTTGAGCAGTTCTTC.

The gene calls are TRBV11-2 and TRBJ1-6; no firm D call. CDR1 and CDR2 from the germline V gene are SGHAT and FQNNGV. The CDR3 length is 15 residues. V was trimmed by 4 bases and J by 7 bases, leaving 14 bases between them. CDR3 sequence reads: CASSSGPGSNSPLHF. CDR3 nucleotides: TGTGCCAGCAGCTCGGGCCCGGGGAGCAATTCACCCCTCCACTTT.

The chain combines TRBV7-3 with TRBJ1-1, with D possibly being TRBD1 (5 bases). Germline V gene sequence: CDR1 SGHTA, CDR2 FQGTGA. CDR3 length equals 15 residues. The germline V and J ends were trimmed by 3 bases and 3 bases, with 14 bases remaining between them. Here the CDR3 DNA reads TGTGCCAGCAGCTTGGCTGGGGGGTACCACACTGAAGCTTTCTTT. The encoded protein is CASSLAGGYHTEAFF.

The chain joins TRBV7-9 to TRBJ2-7; 10 positions agree with TRBD1. Trimming at V came to 3 bases and at J to 4 bases, leaving 9 bases not matched to a gene. CDR1 is SEHNR, CDR2 FQNEAQ, per germline (reference sequence). The CDR3 consists of 16 residues. In DNA form, the CDR3 reads TGTGCCAGCAGCTTTGGGGTCCGGGACAGGGGATACGAGCAGTACTTC. Translating gives CASSFGVRDRGYEQYF.

The chain couples TRBV29-1 to TRBJ2-2; D perhaps matches TRBD2 (5 bases). This CDR3 region has 14 residues. Germline assignment: CDR1 SQVTM and CDR2 ANQGSEA. The V end lost 4 bases, the J end lost 1 base, and 10 bases lay between the germline ends. DNA for the CDR3: TGCAGCGTTGGGGGTAGCGAGAACACCGGGGAGCTGTTTTTT. It codes for CSVGGSENTGELFF.

The V gene is TRBV28, the J gene TRBJ2-5; 7 positions match TRBD1. V lost 1 base to trimming and J lost 5 bases; unmatched junction nucleotides: 7. From germline, CDR1 is MDHEN and CDR2 SYDVKM. The CDR3 is made up of 15 amino acids. The CDR3 loop is CASSLLDRLGETQYF. CDR3 sequence (DNA): TGTGCCAGCAGTTTATTGGACAGGTTGGGGGAGACCCAGTACTTC.

The chain has TRBV4-1 and TRBJ2-3; TRBD2 agrees at 9 bases. V lost 0 bases to trimming and J lost 5 bases; unmatched junction nucleotides: 6. This CDR3 comprises 16 residues. The germline V gene has CDR1 MGHRA and CDR2 YSYEKL. CDR3 in DNA: TGCGCCAGCAGCCAAGATCGGCTAGCGGGGCAAGATACGCAGTATTTT. Amino acid sequence: CASSQDRLAGQDTQYF.

The chain combines TRBV6-5 with TRBJ1-1; D not resolved. This CDR3 region has 14 residues. CDR1 and CDR2 from the germline V gene are MNHEY and SVGAGI. Trimming stripped 2 bases from V and 7 bases from J, with 14 bases between. CDR3 protein: CASSYGGSPDEAFF. In DNA form, the CDR3 reads TGTGCCAGCAGTTACGGCGGGTCACCAGATGAAGCTTTCTTT.

This clone was seen once. V usage is TRBV29-1 and J usage is TRBJ2-1, with D possibly being TRBD2 (6 bases). CDR3 length: 15 amino acids. Trimming pared 4 bases from V and 2 bases from J, leaving 15 bases between. Germline V CDR1 and CDR2: SQVTM, ANQGSEA. The CDR3 sequence: CSVVRGGTTYNEQFF. DNA of the CDR3: TGCAGCGTTGTTCGAGGCGGGACCACCTACAATGAGCAGTTCTTC.

The V and J genes are TRBV11-2 and TRBJ1-2, with 7 bases lining up with TRBD1. The CDR3 has 15 amino acids. Looked up from germline, CDR1 is SGHAT and CDR2 is FQNNGV. V dropped 4 bases and J dropped 6; count of bases not matched to a gene: 11. The CDR3 loop reads CASSSGTVLVDGYTF. The CDR3 bases are TGTGCCAGCAGCTCTGGGACAGTCCTTGTGGATGGCTACACCTTC.

The V gene is TRBV2, the J gene TRBJ2-4, with 12 bases lining up with TRBD1. There are 14 residues in the CDR3. The V gene end was trimmed by 6 bases and the J gene end by 12 bases; junction bases not matched to a gene: 9. Germline CDR1 is SNHLY and CDR2 is FYNNEI. The CDR3 here is CASSAGQGAGTQYF. CDR3 in DNA: TGTGCCAGCAGCGCGGGACAGGGGGCCGGTACTCAGTACTTC. The variable domain in full, with the rest retrieved from reference TRBV2 and TRBJ2-4, is EPEVTQTPSHQVTQMGQEVILRCVPISNHLYFYWYRQILGQKVEFLVSFYNNEISEKSEIFDDQFSVERPDGSNFTLKIRSTKLEDSAMYFCASSAGQGAGTQYFGAGTRLSVL.

J is TRBJ2-7 and V is TRBV19, with D hard to call. The CDR3 covers 13 residues. Deletions cut 1 base from V and 0 bases from J, with 4 bases between. Germline assignment: CDR1 LNHDA and CDR2 SQIVND (reference sequence). CDR3: CASSIVGSYEQYF. The CDR3 coding sequence is TGTGCCAGTAGTATAGTGGGCTCCTACGAGCAGTACTTC.

The chain couples TRBV7-9 to TRBJ1-5, with 11 bases fitting TRBD1. The germline CDR1 and CDR2 sequences are SEHNR and FQNEAQ (reference sequence). CDR3 length: 14 residues. V lost 5 bases, J lost 5 bases, and 2 bases stayed unmatched. The CDR3, as DNA: TGTGCCAGCAGCCCGGGACAGGGGGATCAGCCCCAGCATTTT. This sequence encodes CASSPGQGDQPQHF.

V and J are TRBV7-2 and TRBJ2-3; the D gene is possibly TRBD2 (5 bases). The V gene's germline CDR1 is SGHTA and CDR2 FQGNSA. The CDR3 runs to 15 residues. V was shortened by 3 bases and J by 3 bases, with 13 bases between the two germline ends. As DNA, the CDR3 is TGTGCCAGCAGCTTTAGTCTGCCGGGGACAGATACGCAGTATTTT. Protein product: CASSFSLPGTDTQYF.